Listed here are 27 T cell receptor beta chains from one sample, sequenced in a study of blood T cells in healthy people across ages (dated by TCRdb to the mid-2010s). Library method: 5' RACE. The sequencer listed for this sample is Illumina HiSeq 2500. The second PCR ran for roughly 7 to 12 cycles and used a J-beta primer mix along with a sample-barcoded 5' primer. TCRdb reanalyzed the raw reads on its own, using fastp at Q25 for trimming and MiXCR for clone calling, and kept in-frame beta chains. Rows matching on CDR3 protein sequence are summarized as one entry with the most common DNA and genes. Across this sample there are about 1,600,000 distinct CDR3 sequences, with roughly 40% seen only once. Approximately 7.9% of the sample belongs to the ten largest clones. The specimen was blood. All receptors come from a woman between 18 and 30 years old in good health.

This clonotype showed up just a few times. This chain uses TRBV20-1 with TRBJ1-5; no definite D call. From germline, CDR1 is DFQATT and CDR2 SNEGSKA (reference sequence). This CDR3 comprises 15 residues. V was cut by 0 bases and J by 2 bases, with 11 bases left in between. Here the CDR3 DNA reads TGCAGTGCTAGAGAGGGAGGCGGGGGCAATCAGCCCCAGCATTTT. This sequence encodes CSAREGGGGNQPQHF.

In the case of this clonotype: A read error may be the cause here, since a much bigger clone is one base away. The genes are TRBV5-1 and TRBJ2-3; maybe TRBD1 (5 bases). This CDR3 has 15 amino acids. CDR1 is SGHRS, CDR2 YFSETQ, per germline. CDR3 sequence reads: CASSFQGRGTDMQYF. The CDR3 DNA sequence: TGCGCCAGCAGCTTCCAGGGAAGGGGCACAGATATGCAGTATTTT. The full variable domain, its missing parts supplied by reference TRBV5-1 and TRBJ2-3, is KAGVTQTPRYLIKTRGQQVTLSCSPISGHRSVSWYQQTPGQGLQFLFEYFSETQRNKGNFPGRFSGRQFSNSRSEMNVSTLELGDSALYLCASSFQGRGTDMQYFGPGTRLTVL.

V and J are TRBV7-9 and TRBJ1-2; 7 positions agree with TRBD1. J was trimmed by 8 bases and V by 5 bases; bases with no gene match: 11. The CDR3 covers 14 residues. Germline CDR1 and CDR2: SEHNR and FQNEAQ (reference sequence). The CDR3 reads CASSNTSTGLGYTF. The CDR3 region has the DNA TGTGCCAGCAGCAATACGTCGACAGGGCTGGGCTACACCTTC. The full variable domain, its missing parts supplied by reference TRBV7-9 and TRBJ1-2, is DTGVSQNPRHKITKRGQNVTFRCDPISEHNRLYWYRQTLGQGPEFLTYFQNEAQLEKSRLLSDRFSAERPKGSFSTLEIQRTEQGDSAMYLCASSNTSTGLGYTFGSGTRLTVV.

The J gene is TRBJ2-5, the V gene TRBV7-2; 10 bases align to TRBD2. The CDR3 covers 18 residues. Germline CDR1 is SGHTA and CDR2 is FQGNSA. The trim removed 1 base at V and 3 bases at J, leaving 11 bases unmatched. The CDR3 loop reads CASSLGYRSGGAKETQYF. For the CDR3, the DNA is TGTGCCAGCAGCTTAGGGTATAGAAGCGGGGGGGCGAAAGAGACCCAGTACTTC.

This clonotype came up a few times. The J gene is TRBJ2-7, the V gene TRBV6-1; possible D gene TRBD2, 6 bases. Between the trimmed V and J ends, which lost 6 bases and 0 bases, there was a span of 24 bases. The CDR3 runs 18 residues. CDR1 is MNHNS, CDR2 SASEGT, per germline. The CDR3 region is CASSPPLSPLAASYEQYF. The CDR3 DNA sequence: TGTGCCAGCAGCCCGCCCCTTAGCCCACTAGCAGCCTCCTACGAGCAGTACTTC.

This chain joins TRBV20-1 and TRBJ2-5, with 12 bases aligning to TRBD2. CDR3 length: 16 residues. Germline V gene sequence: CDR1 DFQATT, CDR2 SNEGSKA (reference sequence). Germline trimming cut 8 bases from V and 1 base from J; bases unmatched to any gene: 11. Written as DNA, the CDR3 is TGCAGTCCGAGACTAGCGGGAGTAGGTAGCCAAGAGACCCAGTACTTC. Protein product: CSPRLAGVGSQETQYF.

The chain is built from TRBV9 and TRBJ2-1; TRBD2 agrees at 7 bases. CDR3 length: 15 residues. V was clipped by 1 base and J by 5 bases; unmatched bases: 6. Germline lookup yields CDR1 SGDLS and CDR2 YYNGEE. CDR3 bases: TGTGCCAGCAGCGTAAGGGCTAGCGGTAACAATGAGCAGTTCTTC. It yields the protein CASSVRASGNNEQFF.

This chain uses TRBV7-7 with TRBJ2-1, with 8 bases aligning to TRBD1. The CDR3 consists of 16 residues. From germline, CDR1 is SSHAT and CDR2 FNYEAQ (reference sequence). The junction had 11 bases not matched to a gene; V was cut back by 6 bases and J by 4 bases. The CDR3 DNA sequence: TGTGCCAGCAGTATAGGGCAGGGGGCGGGATACAATGAGCAGTTCTTC. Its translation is CASSIGQGAGYNEQFF. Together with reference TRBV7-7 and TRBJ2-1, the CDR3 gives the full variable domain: GAGVSQSPRYKVTKRGQDVTLRCDPISSHATLYWYQQALGQGPEFLTYFNYEAQPDKSGLPSDRFSAERPEGSISTLTIQRTEQRDSAMYRCASSIGQGAGYNEQFFGPGTRLTVL.

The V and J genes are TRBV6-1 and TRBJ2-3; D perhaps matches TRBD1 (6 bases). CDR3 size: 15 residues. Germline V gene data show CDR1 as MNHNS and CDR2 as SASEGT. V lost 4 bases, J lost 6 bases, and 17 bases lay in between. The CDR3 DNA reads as TGTGCCAGCAGTGGCGACAGGCGTCGTTGGGATACGCAGTATTTT. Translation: CASSGDRRRWDTQYF.

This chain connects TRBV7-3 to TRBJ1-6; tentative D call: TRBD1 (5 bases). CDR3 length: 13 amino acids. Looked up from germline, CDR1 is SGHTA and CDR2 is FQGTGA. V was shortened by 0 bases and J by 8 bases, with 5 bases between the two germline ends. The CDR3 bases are TGTGCCAGCAGCTTAACGGGGGATTCACCCCTCCACTTT. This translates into CASSLTGDSPLHF.

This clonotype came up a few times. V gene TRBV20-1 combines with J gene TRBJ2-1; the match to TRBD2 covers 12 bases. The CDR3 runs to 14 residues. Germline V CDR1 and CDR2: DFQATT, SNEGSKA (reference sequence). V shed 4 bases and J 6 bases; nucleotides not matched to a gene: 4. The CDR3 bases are TGCAGTGCTAAACTAGCGGGAGGCCTCAATGAGCAGTTCTTC. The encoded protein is CSAKLAGGLNEQFF.

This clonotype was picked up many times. The CDR3 DNA sequence: TGTGCCAGCAGTTTCTCGGGACAGGGTTCCCCCGGATACGAGCAGTACTTC. Translated: CASSFSGQGSPGYEQYF. The genes are TRBV27 and TRBJ2-7; TRBD1 agrees at 9 bases. The CDR3 runs to 17 residues. In germline, CDR1 is MNHEY, CDR2 SMNVEV (reference sequence). V lost 3 bases to trimming and J lost 4 bases; unmatched junction nucleotides: 13.

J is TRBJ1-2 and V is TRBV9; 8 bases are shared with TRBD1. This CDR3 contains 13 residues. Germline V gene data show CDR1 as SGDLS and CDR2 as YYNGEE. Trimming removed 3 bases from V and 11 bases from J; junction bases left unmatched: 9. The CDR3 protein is CASSDDRGYSYTF. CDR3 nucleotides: TGTGCCAGCAGCGACGACAGGGGTTACAGTTACACCTTC.

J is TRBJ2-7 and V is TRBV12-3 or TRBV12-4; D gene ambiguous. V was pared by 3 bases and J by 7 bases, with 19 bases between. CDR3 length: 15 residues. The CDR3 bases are TGTGCCAGCAGTTTGGGTGGGGTTGGGGTCAATGAGCAGTACTTC. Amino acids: CASSLGGVGVNEQYF.

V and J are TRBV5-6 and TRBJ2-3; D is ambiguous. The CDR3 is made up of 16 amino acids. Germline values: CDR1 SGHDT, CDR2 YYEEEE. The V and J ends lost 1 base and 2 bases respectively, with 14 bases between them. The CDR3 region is CASSLKATFFTDTQYF. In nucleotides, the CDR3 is TGTGCCAGCAGCTTGAAGGCGACCTTCTTCACAGATACGCAGTATTTT. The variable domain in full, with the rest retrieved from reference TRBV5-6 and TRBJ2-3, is DAGVTQSPTHLIKTRGQQVTLRCSPKSGHDTVSWYQQALGQGPQFIFQYYEEEERQRGNFPDRFSGHQFPNYSSELNVNALLLGDSALYLCASSLKATFFTDTQYFGPGTRLTVL.

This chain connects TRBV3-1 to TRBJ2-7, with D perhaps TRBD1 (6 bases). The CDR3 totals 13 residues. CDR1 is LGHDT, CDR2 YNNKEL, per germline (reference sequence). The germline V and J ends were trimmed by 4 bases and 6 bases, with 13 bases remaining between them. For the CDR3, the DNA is TGTGCCAGCAGCCGGCCTACAGGGTGCGAGCAGTACTTC. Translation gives CASSRPTGCEQYF.

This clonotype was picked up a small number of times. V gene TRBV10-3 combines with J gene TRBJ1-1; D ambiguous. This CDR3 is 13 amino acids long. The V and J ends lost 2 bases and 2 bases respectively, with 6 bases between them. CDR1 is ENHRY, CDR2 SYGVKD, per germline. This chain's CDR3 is CAISEGSNTEAFF. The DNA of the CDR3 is TGTGCCATCAGTGAGGGGAGCAACACTGAAGCTTTCTTT.

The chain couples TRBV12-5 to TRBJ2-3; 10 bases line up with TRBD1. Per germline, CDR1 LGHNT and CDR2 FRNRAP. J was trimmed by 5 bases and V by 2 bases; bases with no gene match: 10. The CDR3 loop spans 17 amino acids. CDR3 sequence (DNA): TGTGCTAGTGGTTTGATAACCGGGACAGGGGACGTAGATACGCAGTATTTT. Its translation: CASGLITGTGDVDTQYF.

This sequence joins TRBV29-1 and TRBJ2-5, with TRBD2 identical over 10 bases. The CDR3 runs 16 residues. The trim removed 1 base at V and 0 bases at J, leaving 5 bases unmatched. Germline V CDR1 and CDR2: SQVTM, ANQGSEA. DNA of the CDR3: TGCAGCGTTGAAGGGCTAGCGGGAGACTACCAAGAGACCCAGTACTTC. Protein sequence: CSVEGLAGDYQETQYF. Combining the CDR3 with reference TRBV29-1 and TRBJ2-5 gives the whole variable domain SAVISQKPSRDICQRGTSLTIQCQVDSQVTMMFWYRQQPGQSLTLIATANQGSEATYESGFVIDKFPISRPNLTFSTLTVSNMSPEDSSIYLCSVEGLAGDYQETQYFGPGTRLLVL.

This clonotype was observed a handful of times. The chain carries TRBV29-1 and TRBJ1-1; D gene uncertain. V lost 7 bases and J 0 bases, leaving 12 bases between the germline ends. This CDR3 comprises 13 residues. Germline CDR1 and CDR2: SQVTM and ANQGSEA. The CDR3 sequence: CSGSRPLNTEAFF. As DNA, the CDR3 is TGCAGCGGATCGAGGCCCTTGAACACTGAAGCTTTCTTT. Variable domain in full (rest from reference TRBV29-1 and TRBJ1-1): SAVISQKPSRDICQRGTSLTIQCQVDSQVTMMFWYRQQPGQSLTLIATANQGSEATYESGFVIDKFPISRPNLTFSTLTVSNMSPEDSSIYLCSGSRPLNTEAFFGQGTRLTVV.

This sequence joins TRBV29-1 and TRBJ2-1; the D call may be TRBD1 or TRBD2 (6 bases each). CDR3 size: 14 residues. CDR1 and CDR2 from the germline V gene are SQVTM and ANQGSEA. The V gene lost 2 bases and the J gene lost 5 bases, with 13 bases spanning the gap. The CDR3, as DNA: TGCAGCGTTGAAAGGGGGGTGCTTAACAATGAGCAGTTCTTC. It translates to CSVERGVLNNEQFF.

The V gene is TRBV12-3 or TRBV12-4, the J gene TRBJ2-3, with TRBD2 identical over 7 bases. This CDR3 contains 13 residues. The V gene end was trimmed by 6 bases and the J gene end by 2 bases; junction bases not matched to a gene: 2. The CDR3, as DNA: TGTGCCAGCAGGGGGGACTACACAGATACGCAGTATTTT. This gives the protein CASRGDYTDTQYF.

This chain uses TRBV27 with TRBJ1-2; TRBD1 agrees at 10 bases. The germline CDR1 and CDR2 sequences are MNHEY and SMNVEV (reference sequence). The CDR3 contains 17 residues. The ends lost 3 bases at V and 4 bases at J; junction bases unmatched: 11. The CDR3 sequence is CASSFSPTGTGVYGYTF. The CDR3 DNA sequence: TGTGCCAGCAGTTTTAGCCCGACCGGGACAGGGGTCTATGGCTACACCTTC.

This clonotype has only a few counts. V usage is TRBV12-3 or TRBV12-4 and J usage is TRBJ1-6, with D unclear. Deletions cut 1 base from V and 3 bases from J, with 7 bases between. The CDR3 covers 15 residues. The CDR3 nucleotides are TGTGCCAGCAGTTTAGGAGCAAACTATAATTCACCCCTCCACTTT. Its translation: CASSLGANYNSPLHF.

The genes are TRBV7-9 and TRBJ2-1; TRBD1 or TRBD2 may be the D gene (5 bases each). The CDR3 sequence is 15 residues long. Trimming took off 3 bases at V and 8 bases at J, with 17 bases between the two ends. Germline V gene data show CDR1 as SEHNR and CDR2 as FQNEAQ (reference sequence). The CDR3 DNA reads TGTGCCAGCAGCTTGACCGCCATTGGGGGTGATGAGCAGTTCTTC. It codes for CASSLTAIGGDEQFF.

CDR3 coding DNA: TGCAGCGTTGCGACTAGCGGGAGCTACAATGAGCAGTTCTTC. The encoded protein is CSVATSGSYNEQFF. The chain carries TRBV29-1 and TRBJ2-1; 12 bases match TRBD2. Losses at the gene ends were 4 bases for V and 3 bases for J; bases not matched to a gene: 1. This CDR3 spans 14 amino acids. The germline CDR1 and CDR2 sequences are SQVTM and ANQGSEA.

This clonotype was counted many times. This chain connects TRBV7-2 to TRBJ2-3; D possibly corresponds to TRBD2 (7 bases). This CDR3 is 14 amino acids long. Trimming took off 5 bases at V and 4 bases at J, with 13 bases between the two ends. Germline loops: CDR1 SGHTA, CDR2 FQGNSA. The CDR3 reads CASSPRGAADTQYF. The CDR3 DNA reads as TGTGCCAGCAGCCCCCGGGGGGCTGCAGATACGCAGTATTTT.